The source of this T cell receptor beta chain is a study of cytomegalovirus exposure and HLA in healthy donors. Overall study context: In a later analysis, the roughly 120 validation repertoires were reported to have used the same platform as the roughly 700 first-cohort repertoires.

Generated by immunoSEQ multiplex PCR, the TCRdb table keeps only in-frame clones and is missing some. This sample has some 180,000 clones, with about nine tenths found just once. Study results and caveats: For cytomegalovirus status, the classifier reportedly gave diagnoses with high specificity and sensitivity. Testing in vitro showed a few CMV-associated chains specific for CMV antigens.

With respect to this clone: What it binds is not known.

Sample: PBMCs. This clonotype originated in a man aged 25-40 years in good health and CMV-seropositive.

CDR3 nucleotides: TGCGCCAGCAGCTTGGCGCGACAGGGCTCGCTTTTGGGCACTGAAGCTTTCTTT. Protein sequence: CASSLARQGSLLGTEAFF. The genes are TRBV5-1 and TRBJ1-1; 7 nucleotides align to TRBD1. The germline V gene has CDR1 SGHRS and CDR2 YFSETQ. Trimming removed 0 bases from V and 4 bases from J; junction bases left unmatched: 15. The CDR3 extends over 18 amino acids.